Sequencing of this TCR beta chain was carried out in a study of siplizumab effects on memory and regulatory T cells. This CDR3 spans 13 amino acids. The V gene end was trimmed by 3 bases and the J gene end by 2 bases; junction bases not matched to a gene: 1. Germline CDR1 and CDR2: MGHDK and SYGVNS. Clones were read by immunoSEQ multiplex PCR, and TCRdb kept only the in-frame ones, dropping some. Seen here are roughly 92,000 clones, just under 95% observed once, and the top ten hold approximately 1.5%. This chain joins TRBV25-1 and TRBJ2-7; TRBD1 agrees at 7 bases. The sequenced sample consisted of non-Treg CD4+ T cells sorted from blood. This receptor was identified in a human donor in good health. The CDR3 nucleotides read TGTGCCAGCAGTGAGACAGGGACCTACGAGCAGTACTTC. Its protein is CASSETGTYEQYF.